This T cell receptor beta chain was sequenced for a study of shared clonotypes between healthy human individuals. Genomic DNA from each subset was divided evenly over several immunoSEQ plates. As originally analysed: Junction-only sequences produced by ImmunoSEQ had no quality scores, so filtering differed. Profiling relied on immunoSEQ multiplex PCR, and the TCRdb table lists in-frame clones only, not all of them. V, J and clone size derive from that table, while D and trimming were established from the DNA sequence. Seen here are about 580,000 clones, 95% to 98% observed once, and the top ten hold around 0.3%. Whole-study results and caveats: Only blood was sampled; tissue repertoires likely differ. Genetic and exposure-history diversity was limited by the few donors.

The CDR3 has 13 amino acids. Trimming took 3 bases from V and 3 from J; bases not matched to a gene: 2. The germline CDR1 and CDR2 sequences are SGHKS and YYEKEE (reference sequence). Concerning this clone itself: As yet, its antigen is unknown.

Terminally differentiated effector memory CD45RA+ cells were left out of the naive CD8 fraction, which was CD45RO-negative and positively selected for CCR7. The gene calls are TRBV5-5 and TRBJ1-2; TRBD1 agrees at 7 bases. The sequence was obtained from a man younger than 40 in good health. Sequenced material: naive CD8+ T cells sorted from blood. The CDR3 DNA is TGTGCCAGCAGCTCCGGACAGGACTATGGCTACACCTTC. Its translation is CASSSGQDYGYTF.